The 5 T cell receptor beta chains below all came from one sample that was sequenced in a study of CD8+ T cells in alopecia areata. As for treatment: oral pan-JAK inhibitor, 5-10 mg twice daily. Investigators isolated RNA and reverse transcribed it into cDNA to act as the sequencing template. The method was immunoSEQ multiplex PCR; TCRdb's version includes in-frame clones alone and lacks a portion of them. The top ten clones hold approximately 0.5% of a sample with about 120,000 clones, around 56% of them seen once. Sequencing used CD4+ T cells sorted from blood, obtained at week 4, from a patient treated with tofacitinib. These receptors were collected from a human donor with alopecia areata.

The V and J genes are TRBV30 and TRBJ2-4; possible D gene TRBD1, 5 bases. This CDR3 has 15 residues. Trimming removed 1 base at V and 2 bases at J, with 12 bases between. Germline V gives CDR1 GTSNPN, CDR2 SVGIG (reference sequence). The CDR3 spells CAWSDRGQTKNIQYF. The CDR3 DNA sequence: TGTGCCTGGAGTGATAGGGGTCAGACCAAAAACATTCAGTACTTC.

V is TRBV29-1 and J is TRBJ1-1; no clear D gene. Per the germline V gene, CDR1 is SQVTM and CDR2 is ANQGSEA. This CDR3 spans 11 amino acids. Deletions cut 5 bases from V and 1 base from J, with 5 bases between. The CDR3 protein is CSVIGNTEAFF. In DNA, the CDR3 is TGCAGCGTTATAGGGAACACTGAAGCTTTCTTT. Filled out from reference TRBV29-1 and TRBJ1-1, the complete variable domain reads SAVISQKPSRDICQRGTSLTIQCQVDSQVTMMFWYRQQPGQSLTLIATANQGSEATYESGFVIDKFPISRPNLTFSTLTVSNMSPEDSSIYLCSVIGNTEAFFGQGTRLTVV.

The rearrangement uses TRBV28 and TRBJ1-5, with D perhaps matching TRBD1 (5 bases). CDR1 and CDR2 (germline): MDHEN, SYDVKM. Deletions cut 5 bases from V and 3 bases from J, with 11 bases between. The CDR3 has 14 residues. Here the CDR3 DNA reads TGTGCCAGCAGTGTCGACAGTTCCAATCAGCCCCAGCATTTT. It translates to CASSVDSSNQPQHF. Filled out from reference TRBV28 and TRBJ1-5, the complete variable domain reads DVKVTQSSRYLVKRTGEKVFLECVQDMDHENMFWYRQDPGLGLRLIYFSYDVKMKEKGDIPEGYSVSREKKERFSLILESASTNQTSMYLCASSVDSSNQPQHFGDGTRLSIL.

The rearrangement links TRBV15 to TRBJ1-5; TRBD1 aligns across 7 bases. CDR3 size: 14 residues. The germline V gene encodes CDR1 LNHNV and CDR2 YYDKDF (reference sequence). The V and J ends lost 3 bases and 7 bases, in that order; junction bases with no gene match: 6. CDR3 residues: CATSSRTGWQPQHF. The CDR3 DNA reads TGTGCCACCAGCAGCAGGACAGGTTGGCAGCCCCAGCATTTT.

The V call is TRBV7-6, the J call TRBJ2-7; unclear D gene. The germline V gene has CDR1 SGHVS and CDR2 FNYEAQ. V was shortened by 5 bases and J by 1 base, with 9 bases between the two germline ends. This CDR3 is 13 amino acids long. The CDR3 DNA sequence: TGTGCCAGCAGCCCGGGCCCATCCTACGAGCAGTACTTC. Translated, it gives CASSPGPSYEQYF.